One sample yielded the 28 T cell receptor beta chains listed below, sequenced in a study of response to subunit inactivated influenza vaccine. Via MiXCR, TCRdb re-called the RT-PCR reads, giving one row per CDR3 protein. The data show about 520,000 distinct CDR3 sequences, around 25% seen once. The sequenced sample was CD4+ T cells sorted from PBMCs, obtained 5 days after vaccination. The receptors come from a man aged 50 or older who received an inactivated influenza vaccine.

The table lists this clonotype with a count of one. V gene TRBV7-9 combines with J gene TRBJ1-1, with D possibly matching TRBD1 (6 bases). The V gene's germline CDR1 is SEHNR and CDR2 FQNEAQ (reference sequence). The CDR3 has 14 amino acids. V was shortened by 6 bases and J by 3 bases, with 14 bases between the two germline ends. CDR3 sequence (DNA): TGTGCCAGCAGTCCTGGGGGGGCGGACACTGAAGCTTTCTTT. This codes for CASSPGGADTEAFF.

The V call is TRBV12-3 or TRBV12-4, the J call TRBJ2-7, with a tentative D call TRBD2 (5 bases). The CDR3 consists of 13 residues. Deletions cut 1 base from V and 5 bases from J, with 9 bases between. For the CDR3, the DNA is TGTGCCAGCAGTTTAGGAGGGCTCGACGAGCAGTACTTC. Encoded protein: CASSLGGLDEQYF.

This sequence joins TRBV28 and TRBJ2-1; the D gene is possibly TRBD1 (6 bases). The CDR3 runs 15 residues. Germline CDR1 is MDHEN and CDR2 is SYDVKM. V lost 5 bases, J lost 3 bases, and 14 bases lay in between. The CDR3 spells CASSPSYRDYNEQFF. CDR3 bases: TGTGCCAGCAGTCCATCCTACAGGGACTACAATGAGCAGTTCTTC.

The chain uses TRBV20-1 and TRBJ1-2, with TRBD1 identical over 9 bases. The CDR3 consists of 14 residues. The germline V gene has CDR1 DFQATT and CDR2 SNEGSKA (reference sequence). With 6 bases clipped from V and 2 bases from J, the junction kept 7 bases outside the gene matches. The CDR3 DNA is TGCAGTGCCGGGGCCGGGACAGGGAACTATGGCTACACCTTC. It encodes CSAGAGTGNYGYTF.

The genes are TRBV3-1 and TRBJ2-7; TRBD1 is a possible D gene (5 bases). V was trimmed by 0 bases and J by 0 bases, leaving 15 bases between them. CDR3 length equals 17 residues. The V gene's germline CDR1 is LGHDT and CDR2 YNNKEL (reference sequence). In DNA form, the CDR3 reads TGTGCCAGCAGCCAAGAGTTAGGTAGGGGATTCTCCTACGAGCAGTACTTC. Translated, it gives CASSQELGRGFSYEQYF.

The CDR3 here is CATSTRRTPAFYEQYF. The CDR3 bases are TGTGCCACCAGCACCCGACGGACGCCCGCATTCTACGAGCAGTACTTC. The chain uses TRBV15 and TRBJ2-7; D unclear. CDR1 is LNHNV, CDR2 YYDKDF, per germline (reference sequence). Trimming left V 4 bases short and J 3 bases short, with 19 bases between. The CDR3 extends over 16 amino acids.

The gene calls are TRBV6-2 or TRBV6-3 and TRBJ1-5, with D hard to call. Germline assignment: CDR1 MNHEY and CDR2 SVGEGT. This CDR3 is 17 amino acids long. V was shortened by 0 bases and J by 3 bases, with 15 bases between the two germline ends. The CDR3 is CASSYSIGWQPNQPQHF. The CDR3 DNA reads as TGTGCCAGCAGTTACTCGATCGGTTGGCAGCCCAATCAGCCCCAGCATTTT.

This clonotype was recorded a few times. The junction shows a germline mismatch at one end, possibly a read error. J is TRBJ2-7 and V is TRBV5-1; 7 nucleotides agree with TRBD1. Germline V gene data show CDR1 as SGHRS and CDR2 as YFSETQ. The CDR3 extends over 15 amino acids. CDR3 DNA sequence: TGCGCCACCAGCGTCGGGGACAGTATGCGGTACGAGCAGTACTTC. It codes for CATSVGDSMRYEQYF.

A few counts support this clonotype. CDR3 DNA sequence: TGTGCCAGCAGTTTAGCGCAGGGGAGGAACATTCAGTACTTC. It specifies CASSLAQGRNIQYF. This sequence joins TRBV12-3 or TRBV12-4 and TRBJ2-4; D tentatively fits TRBD1 or TRBD2 (6 bases each). This CDR3 spans 14 amino acids. Trimming shortened V by 0 bases and J by 7 bases, and 10 bases separated the two germline ends.

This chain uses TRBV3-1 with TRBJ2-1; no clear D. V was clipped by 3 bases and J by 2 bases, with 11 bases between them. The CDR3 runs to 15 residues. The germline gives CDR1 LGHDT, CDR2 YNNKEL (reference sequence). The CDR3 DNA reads TGTGCCAGCAGCCACAGGAAGGTAGCCTACAATGAGCAGTTCTTC. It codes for CASSHRKVAYNEQFF.

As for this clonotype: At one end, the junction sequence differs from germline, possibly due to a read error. The CDR3, as DNA: TGTGCCAGCAGCCCTGACCCGGGGGGGACGTCGAAGCACTTC. This sequence encodes CASSPDPGGTSKHF. This chain connects TRBV9 to TRBJ2-4, with 8 nucleotides matching TRBD2. CDR3 length equals 14 residues. Per germline, CDR1 SGDLS and CDR2 YYNGEE.

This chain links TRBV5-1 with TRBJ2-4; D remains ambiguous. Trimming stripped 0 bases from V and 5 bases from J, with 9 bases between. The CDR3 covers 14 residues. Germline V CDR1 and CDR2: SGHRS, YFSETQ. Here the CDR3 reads CASSLGNRENIQYF. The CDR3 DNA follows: TGCGCCAGCAGCTTGGGAAACCGCGAAAACATTCAGTACTTC.

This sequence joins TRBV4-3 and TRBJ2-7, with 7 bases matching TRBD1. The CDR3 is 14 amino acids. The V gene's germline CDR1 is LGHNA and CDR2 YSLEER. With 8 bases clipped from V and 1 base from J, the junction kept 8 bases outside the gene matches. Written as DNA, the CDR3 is TGCGCCAGCTCCGGGACAGCCCATTCCTACGAGCAGTACTTC. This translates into CASSGTAHSYEQYF.

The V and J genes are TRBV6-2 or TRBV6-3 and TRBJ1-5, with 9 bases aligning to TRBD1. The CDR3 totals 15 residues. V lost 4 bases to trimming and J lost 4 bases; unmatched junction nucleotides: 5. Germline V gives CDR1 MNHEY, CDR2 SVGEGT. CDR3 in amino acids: CASSLNRGLNQPQHF. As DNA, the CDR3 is TGTGCCAGCAGTTTAAACAGGGGGCTTAATCAGCCCCAGCATTTT.

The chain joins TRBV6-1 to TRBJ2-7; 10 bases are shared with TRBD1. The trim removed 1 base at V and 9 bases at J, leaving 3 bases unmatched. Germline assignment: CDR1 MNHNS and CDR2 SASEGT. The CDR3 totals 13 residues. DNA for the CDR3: TGTGCCAGCAGTGAAGGACAGGGGGCGCCGCAGTACTTC. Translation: CASSEGQGAPQYF.

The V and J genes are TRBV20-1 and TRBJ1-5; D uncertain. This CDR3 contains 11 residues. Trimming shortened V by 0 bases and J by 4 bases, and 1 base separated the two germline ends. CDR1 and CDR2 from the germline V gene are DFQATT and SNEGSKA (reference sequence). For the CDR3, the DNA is TGCAGTGCTAGAGATAATCAGCCCCAGCATTTT. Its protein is CSARDNQPQHF.

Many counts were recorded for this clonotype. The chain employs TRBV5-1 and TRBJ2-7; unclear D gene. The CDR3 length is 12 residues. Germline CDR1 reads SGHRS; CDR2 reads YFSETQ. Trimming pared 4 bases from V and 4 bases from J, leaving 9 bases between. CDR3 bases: TGCGCCAGCAGCCTAGGAGAGTACGAGCAGTACTTC. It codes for CASSLGEYEQYF.

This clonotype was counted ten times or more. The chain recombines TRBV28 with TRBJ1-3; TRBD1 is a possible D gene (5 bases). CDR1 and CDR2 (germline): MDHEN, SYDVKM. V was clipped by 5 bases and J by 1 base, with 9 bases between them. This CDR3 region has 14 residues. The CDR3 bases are TGTGCCAGCAGTCCCGGGGGGTCTGGAAACACCATATATTTT. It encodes CASSPGGSGNTIYF.

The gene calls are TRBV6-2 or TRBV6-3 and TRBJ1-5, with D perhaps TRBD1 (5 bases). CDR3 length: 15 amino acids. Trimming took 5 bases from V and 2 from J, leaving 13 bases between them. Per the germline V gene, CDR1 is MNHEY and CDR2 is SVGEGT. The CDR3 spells CASSRSGRGNQPQHF. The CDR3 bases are TGTGCCAGCAGTCGATCAGGGAGGGGCAATCAGCCCCAGCATTTT.

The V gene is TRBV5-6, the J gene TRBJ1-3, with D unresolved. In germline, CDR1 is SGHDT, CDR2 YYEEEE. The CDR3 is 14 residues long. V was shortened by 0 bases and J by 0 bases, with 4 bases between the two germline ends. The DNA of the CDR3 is TGTGCCAGCAGCTTGGTCTCCTCTGGAAACACCATATATTTT. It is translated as CASSLVSSGNTIYF. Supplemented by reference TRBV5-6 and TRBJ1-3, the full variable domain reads DAGVTQSPTHLIKTRGQQVTLRCSPKSGHDTVSWYQQALGQGPQFIFQYYEEEERQRGNFPDRFSGHQFPNYSSELNVNALLLGDSALYLCASSLVSSGNTIYFGEGSWLTVV.

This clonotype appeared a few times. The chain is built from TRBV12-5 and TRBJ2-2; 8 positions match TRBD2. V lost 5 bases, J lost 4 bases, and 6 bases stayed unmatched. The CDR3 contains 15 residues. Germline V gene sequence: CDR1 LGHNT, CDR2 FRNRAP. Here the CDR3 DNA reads TGTGCTAGTGGTCGATTAGCGGGACCCACCGGGGAGCTGTTTTTT. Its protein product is CASGRLAGPTGELFF.

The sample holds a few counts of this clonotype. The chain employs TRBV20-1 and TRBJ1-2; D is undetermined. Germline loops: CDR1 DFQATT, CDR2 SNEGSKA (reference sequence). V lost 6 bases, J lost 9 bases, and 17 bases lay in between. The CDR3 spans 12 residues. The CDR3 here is CSATLPKIRYTF. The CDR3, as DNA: TGCAGTGCAACCCTCCCCAAAATCCGCTACACCTTC.

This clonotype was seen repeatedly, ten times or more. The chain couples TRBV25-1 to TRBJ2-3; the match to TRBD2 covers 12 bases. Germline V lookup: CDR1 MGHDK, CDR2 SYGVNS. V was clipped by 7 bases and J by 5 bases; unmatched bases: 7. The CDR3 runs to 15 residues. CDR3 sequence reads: CASIGTSGFRDTQYF. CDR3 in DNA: TGTGCCAGCATTGGGACTAGCGGGTTCAGAGATACGCAGTATTTT.

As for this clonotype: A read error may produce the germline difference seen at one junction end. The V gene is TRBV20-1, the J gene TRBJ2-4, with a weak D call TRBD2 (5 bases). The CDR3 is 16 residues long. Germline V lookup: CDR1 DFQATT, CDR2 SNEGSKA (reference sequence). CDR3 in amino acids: CCASPGQSLAWNIQYF. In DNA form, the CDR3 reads TGCTGTGCTAGCCCCGGGCAGTCTCTAGCATGGAACATTCAGTACTTC.

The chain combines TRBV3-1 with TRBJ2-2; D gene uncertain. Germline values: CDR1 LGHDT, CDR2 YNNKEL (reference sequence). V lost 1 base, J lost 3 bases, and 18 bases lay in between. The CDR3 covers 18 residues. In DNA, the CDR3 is TGTGCCAGCAGCCAAGGGAATGAGTTCAAAAGGGACACCGGGGAGCTGTTTTTT. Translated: CASSQGNEFKRDTGELFF.

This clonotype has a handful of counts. The DNA for the CDR3 is TGTGCCAGCAGCCGACCCGGGACCCGGGGGTCCGGGGAGCTGTTTTTT. Its translation is CASSRPGTRGSGELFF. V is TRBV4-2 and J is TRBJ2-2; D may be TRBD2 (6 bases). Deletions cut 4 bases from V and 6 bases from J, with 18 bases between. This CDR3 is built from 16 residues. The germline V gene has CDR1 LGHNA and CDR2 YNFKEQ.

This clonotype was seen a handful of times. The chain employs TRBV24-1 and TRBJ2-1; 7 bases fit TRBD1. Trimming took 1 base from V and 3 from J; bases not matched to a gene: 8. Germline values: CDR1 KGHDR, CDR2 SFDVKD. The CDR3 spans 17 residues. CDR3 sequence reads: CATSDFRTGADYNEQFF. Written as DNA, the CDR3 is TGTGCCACCAGTGATTTCCGTACAGGGGCGGACTACAATGAGCAGTTCTTC.

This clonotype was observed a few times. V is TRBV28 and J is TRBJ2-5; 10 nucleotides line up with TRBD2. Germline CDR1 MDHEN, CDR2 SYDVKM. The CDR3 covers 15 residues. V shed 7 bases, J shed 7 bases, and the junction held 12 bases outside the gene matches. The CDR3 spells CASTLAGGRQSTQYF. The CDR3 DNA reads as TGTGCCAGCACCTTAGCGGGGGGCCGACAATCGACCCAGTACTTC.